The subject of this entry is one TCR beta chain. Its specificity is not known. This entry belongs to a study of blood T cells in healthy people across ages. Findings and caveats of the study: Donors of long life had a larger count of naive CD4+ cells and greater diversity than aged donors. A strong correlation was seen between TCR beta diversity and naive T cell percentage. PBMCs left unsorted prevented a conclusive naive versus antigen-experienced comparison.

The authors ran a second PCR of roughly 6 to 12 cycles using a sample-barcoded 5' primer and a J-beta primer mix. Each CDR3 protein is one row after TCRdb ran MiXCR on the 5' RACE reads. The data hold about 590,000 distinct CDR3 sequences, with less than 35% observed a single time. The TCR sequence derives from a woman over 75 in good health. The sequencing input was blood.

CDR3 sequence: CAWSITNSNQPQHF. The CDR3 region has the DNA TGTGCCTGGAGTATCACCAATAGCAATCAGCCCCAGCATTTT. The rearrangement links TRBV30 to TRBJ1-5, with D uncertain. CDR1 GTSNPN and CDR2 SVGIG come from the germline V gene (reference sequence). This CDR3 spans 14 amino acids. Trimming took 2 bases from V and 0 from J, leaving 8 bases between them. Drawing the rest from reference TRBV30 and TRBJ1-5, the complete variable domain is SQTIHQWPATLVQPVGSPLSLECTVEGTSNPNLYWYRQAAGRGLQLLFYSVGIGQISSEVPQNLSASRPQDRQFILSSKKLLLSDSGFYLCAWSITNSNQPQHFGDGTRLSIL.